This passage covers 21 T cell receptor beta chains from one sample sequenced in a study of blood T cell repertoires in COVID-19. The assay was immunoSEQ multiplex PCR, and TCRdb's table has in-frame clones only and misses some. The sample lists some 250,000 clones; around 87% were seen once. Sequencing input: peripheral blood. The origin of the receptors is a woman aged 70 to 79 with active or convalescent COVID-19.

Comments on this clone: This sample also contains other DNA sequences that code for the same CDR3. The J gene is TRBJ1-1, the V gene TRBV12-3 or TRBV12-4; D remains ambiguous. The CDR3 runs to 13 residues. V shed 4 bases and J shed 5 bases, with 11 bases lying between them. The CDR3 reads CASSSLPGTEAFF. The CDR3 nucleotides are TGTGCCAGCAGTTCCCTCCCCGGGACTGAAGCTTTCTTT.

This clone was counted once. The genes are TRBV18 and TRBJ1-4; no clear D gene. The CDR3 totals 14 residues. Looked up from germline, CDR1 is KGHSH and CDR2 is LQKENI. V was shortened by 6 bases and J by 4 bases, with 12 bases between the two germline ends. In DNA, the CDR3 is TGTGCCAGCTCGATAGTACGGTATAATGAAAAACTGTTTTTT. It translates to CASSIVRYNEKLFF. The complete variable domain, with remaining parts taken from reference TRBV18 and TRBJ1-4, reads NAGVMQNPRHLVRRRGQEARLRCSPMKGHSHVYWYRQLPEEGLKFMVYLQKENIIDESGMPKERFSAEFPKEGPSILRIQQVVRGDSAAYFCASSIVRYNEKLFFGSGTQLSVL.

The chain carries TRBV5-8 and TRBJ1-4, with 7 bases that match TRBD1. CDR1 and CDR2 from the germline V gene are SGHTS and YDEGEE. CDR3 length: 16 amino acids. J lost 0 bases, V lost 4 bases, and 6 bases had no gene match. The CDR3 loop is CASSKGQKSTNEKLFF. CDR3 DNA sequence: TGTGCCAGCAGCAAGGGACAGAAATCAACTAATGAAAAACTGTTTTTT.

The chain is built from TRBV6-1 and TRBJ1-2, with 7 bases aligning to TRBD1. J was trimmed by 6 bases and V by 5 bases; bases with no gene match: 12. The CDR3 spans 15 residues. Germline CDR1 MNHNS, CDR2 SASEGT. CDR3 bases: TGTGCCAGCAGTCAACCTTTAGACAGGGCAGATGGCTACACCTTC. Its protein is CASSQPLDRADGYTF.

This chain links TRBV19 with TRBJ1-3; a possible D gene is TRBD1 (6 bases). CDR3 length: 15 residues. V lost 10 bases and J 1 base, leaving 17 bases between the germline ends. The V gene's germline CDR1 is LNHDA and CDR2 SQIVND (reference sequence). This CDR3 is CATRGEGLSGNTIYF. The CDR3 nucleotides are TGTGCCACCAGGGGCGAAGGGTTATCTGGAAACACCATATATTTT.

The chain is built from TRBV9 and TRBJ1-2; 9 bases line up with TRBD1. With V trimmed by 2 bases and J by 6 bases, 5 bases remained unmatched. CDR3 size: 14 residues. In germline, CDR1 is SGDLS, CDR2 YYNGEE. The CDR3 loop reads CASSVGQGWDGYTF. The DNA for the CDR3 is TGTGCCAGCAGCGTCGGACAGGGGTGGGATGGCTACACCTTC.

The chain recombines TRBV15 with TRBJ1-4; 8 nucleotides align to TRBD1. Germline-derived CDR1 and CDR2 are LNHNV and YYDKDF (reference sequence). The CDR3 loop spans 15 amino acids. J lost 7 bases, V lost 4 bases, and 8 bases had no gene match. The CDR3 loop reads CATSTDRGTLEKLFF. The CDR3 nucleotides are TGTGCCACCAGCACTGACAGGGGTACCCTTGAAAAACTGTTTTTT.

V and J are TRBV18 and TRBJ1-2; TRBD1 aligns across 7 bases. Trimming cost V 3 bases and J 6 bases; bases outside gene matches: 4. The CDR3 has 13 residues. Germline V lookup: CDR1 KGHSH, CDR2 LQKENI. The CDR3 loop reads CASSPAGGNGYTF. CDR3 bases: TGTGCCAGCTCACCTGCAGGGGGGAATGGCTACACCTTC.

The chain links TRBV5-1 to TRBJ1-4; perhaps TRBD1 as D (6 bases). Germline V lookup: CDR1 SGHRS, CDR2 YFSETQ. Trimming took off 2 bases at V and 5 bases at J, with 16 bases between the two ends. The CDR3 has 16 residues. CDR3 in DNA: TGCGCCAGCAGCTTAGGGACACGACACGGGAATGAAAAACTGTTTTTT. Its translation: CASSLGTRHGNEKLFF.

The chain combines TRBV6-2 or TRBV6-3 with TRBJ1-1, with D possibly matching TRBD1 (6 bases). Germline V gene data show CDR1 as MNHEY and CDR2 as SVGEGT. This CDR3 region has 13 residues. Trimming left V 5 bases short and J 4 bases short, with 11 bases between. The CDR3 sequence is CASSKQGSTEAFF. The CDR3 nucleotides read TGTGCCAGCAGTAAACAGGGATCCACTGAAGCTTTCTTT.

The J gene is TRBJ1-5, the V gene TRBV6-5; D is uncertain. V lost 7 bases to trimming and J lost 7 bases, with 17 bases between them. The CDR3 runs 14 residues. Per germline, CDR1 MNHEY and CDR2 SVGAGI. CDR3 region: CASNPSGEYQPQHF. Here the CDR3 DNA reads TGTGCCAGCAACCCATCGGGAGAGTACCAGCCCCAGCATTTT.

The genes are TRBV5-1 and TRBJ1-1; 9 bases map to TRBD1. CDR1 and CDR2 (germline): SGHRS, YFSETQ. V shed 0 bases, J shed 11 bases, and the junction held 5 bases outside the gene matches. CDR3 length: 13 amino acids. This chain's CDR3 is CASSLETGGEAFF. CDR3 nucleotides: TGCGCCAGCAGCTTGGAAACAGGGGGCGAGGCTTTCTTT.

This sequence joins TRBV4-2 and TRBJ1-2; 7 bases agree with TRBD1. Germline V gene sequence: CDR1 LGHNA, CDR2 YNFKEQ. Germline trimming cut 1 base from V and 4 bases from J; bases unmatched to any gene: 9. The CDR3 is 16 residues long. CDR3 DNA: TGTGCCAGCAGCCAAGCTCCTTCGACAGGGAGCTATGGCTACACCTTC. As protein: CASSQAPSTGSYGYTF.

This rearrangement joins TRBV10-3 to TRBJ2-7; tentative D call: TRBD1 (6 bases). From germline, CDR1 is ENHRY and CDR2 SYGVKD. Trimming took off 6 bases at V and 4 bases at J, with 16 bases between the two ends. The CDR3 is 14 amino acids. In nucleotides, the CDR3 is TGTGCCATCAGGAACAGGGAGATATCGTACGAGCAGTACTTC. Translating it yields CAIRNREISYEQYF.

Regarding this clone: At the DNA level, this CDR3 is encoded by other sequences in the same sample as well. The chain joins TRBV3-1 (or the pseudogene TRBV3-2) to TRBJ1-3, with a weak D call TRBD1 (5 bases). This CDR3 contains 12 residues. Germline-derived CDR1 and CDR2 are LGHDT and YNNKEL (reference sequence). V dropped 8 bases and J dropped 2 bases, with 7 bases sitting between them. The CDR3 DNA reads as TGTGCCAGCGGGGGGGCTGGAAACACCATATATTTT. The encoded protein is CASGGAGNTIYF.

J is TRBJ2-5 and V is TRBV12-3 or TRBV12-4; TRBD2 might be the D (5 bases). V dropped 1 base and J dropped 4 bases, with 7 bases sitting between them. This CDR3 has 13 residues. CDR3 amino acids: CASSLVRAETQYF. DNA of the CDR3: TGTGCCAGCAGTTTAGTGAGGGCAGAGACCCAGTACTTC.

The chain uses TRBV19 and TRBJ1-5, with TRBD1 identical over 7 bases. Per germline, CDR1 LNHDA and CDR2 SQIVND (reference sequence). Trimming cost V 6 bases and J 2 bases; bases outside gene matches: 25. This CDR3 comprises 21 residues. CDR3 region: CASRKEKATGKVVWGNQPQHF. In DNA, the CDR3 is TGTGCCAGTAGGAAGGAAAAGGCGACAGGGAAGGTCGTATGGGGCAATCAGCCCCAGCATTTT.

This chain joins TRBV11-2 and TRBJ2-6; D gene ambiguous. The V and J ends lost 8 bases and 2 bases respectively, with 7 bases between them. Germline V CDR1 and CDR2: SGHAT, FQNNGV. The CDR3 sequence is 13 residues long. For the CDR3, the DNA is TGTGCCAGCGGCAATGCTGGGGCCAACGTCCTGACTTTC. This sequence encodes CASGNAGANVLTF.

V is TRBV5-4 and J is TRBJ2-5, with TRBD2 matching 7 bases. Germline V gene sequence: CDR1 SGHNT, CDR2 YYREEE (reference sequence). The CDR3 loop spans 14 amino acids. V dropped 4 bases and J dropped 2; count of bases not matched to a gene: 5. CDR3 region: CASSGGGNQETQYF. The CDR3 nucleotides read TGTGCCAGCAGCGGCGGGGGAAATCAAGAGACCCAGTACTTC.

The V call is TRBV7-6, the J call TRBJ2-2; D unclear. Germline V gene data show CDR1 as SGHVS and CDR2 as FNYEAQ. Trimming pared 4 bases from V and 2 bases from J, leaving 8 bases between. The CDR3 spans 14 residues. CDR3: CASSSDINTGELFF. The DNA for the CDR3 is TGTGCCAGCAGCTCCGACATCAACACCGGGGAGCTGTTTTTT.

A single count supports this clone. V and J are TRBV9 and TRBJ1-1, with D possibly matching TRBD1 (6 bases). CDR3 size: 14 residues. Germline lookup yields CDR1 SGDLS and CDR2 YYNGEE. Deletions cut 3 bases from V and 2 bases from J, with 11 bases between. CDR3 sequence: CASSATGYNTEAFF. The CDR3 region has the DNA TGTGCCAGCAGCGCCACAGGGTACAACACTGAAGCTTTCTTT.